Listed below are T cell receptor beta chains from one sample, sequenced in a study of T cells in Graves' hyperthyroidism and ophthalmopathy. TCRdb independently ran MiXCR on the multiplex PCR reads; one entry per CDR3 protein. The table records over 400,000 distinct CDR3 sequences, about 15% of them present only once. Specimen: blood. These receptor sequences come from a man in his late teens or twenties with Graves' ophthalmopathy. Both conserved end residues are part of each CDR3. The D gene is left open where the match is weak. Not every row has a clone size; where given, it reads once, few, many or a size class.

DNA	CDR3	V	J	size	D
TGTGCCAGCAGCGCCTCGAGGGGGGCCGGTGAAAAACTGTTTTTT	CASSASRGAGEKLFF	TRBV7-9	TRBJ1-4	NA	NA
TGTGCCAGCAGTCTAAGGGACAGGGAAAGCACTGAAGCTTTCTTT	CASSLRDRESTEAFF	TRBV6-1	TRBJ1-1	many	TRBD1
TGTGCCAGTAGCGGGACAGTTAATTCACCCCTCCACTTT	CASSGTVNSPLHF	TRBV19	TRBJ1-6	once	TRBD1
TGTGCCAGCAGTTTCTGGGACAGGGATTCCTACGAGCAGTACTTC	CASSFWDRDSYEQYF	TRBV28	TRBJ2-7	many	TRBD1
TGCGCCAGCAGAACTAGCGGGAGCTCCTACGAGCAGTACTTC	CASRTSGSSYEQYF	TRBV5-1	TRBJ2-7	once	TRBD2
TGCAGTGCTAGTCAGCGGGGGGGCCAATGGCAAGAGACCCAGTACTTC	CSASQRGGQWQETQYF	TRBV20-1	TRBJ2-5	many	TRBD2
TGTGCCAGCTCGCTCAACTCCGGGACAGGGGGTTCTCAAGAGACCCAGTACTTC	CASSLNSGTGGSQETQYF	TRBV18	TRBJ2-5	NA	TRBD1
TGTGCCAGCAGCCACCAGGGGGCAGGGGCTGAAGCTTTCTTT	CASSHQGAGAEAFF	TRBV7-9	TRBJ1-1	many	TRBD1
TGTGCCAGCAGTTACTCTGCTAGCGGGGAGCCCTACGAGCAGTACTTC	CASSYSASGEPYEQYF	TRBV6-5	TRBJ2-7	few	TRBD2
TGTGCCAGTAGTGTCGGACAGGGGACGGAGACCCAGTACTTC	CASSVGQGTETQYF	TRBV19	TRBJ2-5	many	TRBD1
TGCAGCGTTTACAGGGACTCTGGAAACACCATATATTTT	CSVYRDSGNTIYF	TRBV29-1	TRBJ1-3	many	NA
TGCGCCAGCAGCTTGGGGACCTTGTCGGGGCTCTACGAGCAGTACTTC	CASSLGTLSGLYEQYF	TRBV5-1	TRBJ2-7	many	NA
TGTGCCACCAGCAGAGATCAGACGGAGCTAGGAGGATACACCTTC	CATSRDQTELGGYTF	TRBV15	TRBJ1-2	many	NA
TGCAGCGTTGGGGACTACGAGCAGTACTTC	CSVGDYEQYF	TRBV29-1	TRBJ2-7	many	NA
TGTGCCAGCAGCCCCGGACTAGCGGGGGGCACAGATACGCAGTATTTT	CASSPGLAGGTDTQYF	TRBV7-9	TRBJ2-3	many	TRBD2
TGTGCCAGCAGCACCGCCGGGACAGAGGACAATGAGCAGTTCTTC	CASSTAGTEDNEQFF	TRBV7-2	TRBJ2-1	NA	TRBD1
TGTGCCAGCAGCTTGAGCGGGGGACACAATGAGCAGTTCTTC	CASSLSGGHNEQFF	TRBV7-2	TRBJ2-1	many	TRBD2
TGTGCCAGCAGTTTACTAGCGGGGGGGAGGTACAGCACAGATACGCAGTATTTT	CASSLLAGGRYSTDTQYF	TRBV6-2/TRBV6-3	TRBJ2-3	NA	TRBD2
TGCGCCAGCAGCCAATGGACAGGGAAAAACATTCAGTACTTC	CASSQWTGKNIQYF	TRBV4-1	TRBJ2-4	NA	TRBD1
TGTGCCTGGAGTGTACGGGGGGCAGGGACGGGCGAGCAGTACTTC	CAWSVRGAGTGEQYF	TRBV30	TRBJ2-7	many	NA
TGTGCCAGCAGCTTTTCCCAGGGCACAGATACGCAGTATTTT	CASSFSQGTDTQYF	TRBV3-1	TRBJ2-3	many	NA
TGTGCCAGCAGAAGGACAGGGGGCGGCTACGAGCAGTACTTC	CASRRTGGGYEQYF	TRBV28	TRBJ2-7	NA	TRBD1
TGTGCCAGCAGTGACCAGGGGGCGCCGACCTCTGGAAACACCATATATTTT	CASSDQGAPTSGNTIYF	TRBV6-1	TRBJ1-3	NA	TRBD1
TGTGCCAGCTCCTCGGAGATGGACTACAATGAGCAGTTCTTC	CASSSEMDYNEQFF	TRBV28	TRBJ2-1	NA	NA
TGTGCCAGCAGCCCCGCCAGGGCGGATGGCTACACCTTC	CASSPARADGYTF	TRBV6-1	TRBJ1-2	NA	NA
TGTGCCAGCAGTTTGGACCCAGGTACAGATACGCAGTATTTT	CASSLDPGTDTQYF	TRBV12-3/TRBV12-4	TRBJ2-3	many	NA
TGTGCCACCAGTATCGGACACTTGAACACTGAAGCTTTCTTT	CATSIGHLNTEAFF	TRBV15	TRBJ1-1	NA	NA
TGTGCCAGCAGTCTTAGCGGGGGGGAGGGAGATACGCAGTATTTT	CASSLSGGEGDTQYF	TRBV11-2	TRBJ2-3	many	TRBD2
TGCGCCAGCAGTCTTATCGGGGCCGGGGCCAACGTCCTGACTTTC	CASSLIGAGANVLTF	TRBV5-1	TRBJ2-6	many	NA
TGCAGTGCTAGAGATGAGGGGCGACAGGGTCTGGGCGAGCAGTACTTC	CSARDEGRQGLGEQYF	TRBV20-1	TRBJ2-7	few	TRBD1
TGTGCCAGCAGCTTAGGGCCCAGCGGGGAAGGCTACGAGCAGTACTTC	CASSLGPSGEGYEQYF	TRBV7-3	TRBJ2-7	many	TRBD2
TGTGCCAGCAGCTTCTTACGGTGGACTGAAGCTTTCTTT	CASSFLRWTEAFF	TRBV11-2	TRBJ1-1	many	NA
TGCGCCAGCAGCCAAGAGAGCGGTTCCTACGAGCAGTACTTC	CASSQESGSYEQYF	TRBV4-1	TRBJ2-7	few	NA
TGTGCCAGCAGCCAAGCGGGGGGGTTCTACGAGCAGTACTTC	CASSQAGGFYEQYF	TRBV3-1	TRBJ2-7	many	TRBD2
TGTGCCAGTAGTCATGGGAGCAATGGCTACACCTTC	CASSHGSNGYTF	TRBV19	TRBJ1-2	NA	NA
TGCGCCAGCAGCTTACAGAGGAATGAGCAGTTCTTC	CASSLQRNEQFF	TRBV5-1	TRBJ2-1	many	NA
TGTGCCAGCAGTTTATTTAGCGGGGGGGGAATAGGGCATGAGCAGTTCTTC	CASSLFSGGGIGHEQFF	TRBV27	TRBJ2-1	many	TRBD2
TGTGCCAGCAGCCCTCGGCGGCTAGCCGCATTGGAGCAGTACTTC	CASSPRRLAALEQYF	TRBV7-8	TRBJ2-7	many	NA
TGCGCCAGCAGGTCGGCGTCGCAAGAGACCCAGTACTTC	CASRSASQETQYF	TRBV5-1	TRBJ2-5	few	NA
TGTGCCAGCAGTTACTCCCGGTCGCGCATATATTTT	CASSYSRSRIYF	TRBV6-6	TRBJ1-3	NA	NA
TGCAGTGGGTCAAGCGGGTTATACAATGAGCAGTTCTTC	CSGSSGLYNEQFF	TRBV20-1	TRBJ2-1	many	NA
TGTGCCAGTAGTATTTCTAGCGGGCCTTGGTACGAGCAGTACTTC	CASSISSGPWYEQYF	TRBV19	TRBJ2-7	NA	TRBD2
TGTGCCAGCAGTGAACAGCGGTCTGGAAACACCATGTATTTT	CASSEQRSGNTMYF	TRBV2	TRBJ1-3	NA	NA
TGCGCCAGCAGTGGGGGGGCTTGGAATGAGCAGTTCTTC	CASSGGAWNEQFF	TRBV10-1	TRBJ2-1	few	NA
TGCAGTGCTAGAGATGTCGGGGAGAGTGGAAAACTGTTTTTT	CSARDVGESGKLFF	TRBV20-1	TRBJ1-4	many	NA
TGTGCTAGCAGCTCTAAGGGAGTTCCTCAGCCCCAGCATTTT	CASSSKGVPQPQHF	TRBV7-9	TRBJ1-5	NA	NA
TGCGCCAGCAGCCAAAATAGGGGGGGCACTGAAGCTTTCTTT	CASSQNRGGTEAFF	TRBV4-1	TRBJ1-1	NA	NA
TGTGCCAGCAGCCAAGATGGGACCTTGGGGGAGACCCAGTACTTC	CASSQDGTLGETQYF	TRBV4-2	TRBJ2-5	NA	NA
TGTGCCAGCAGTTTCCTAGCGGGAGGGCAAGAGACCCAGTACTTC	CASSFLAGGQETQYF	TRBV27	TRBJ2-5	many	TRBD2
TGTGCCAGCAGCCCGACTCCTAGCGGTGCGTACCAAGAGACCCAGTACTTC	CASSPTPSGAYQETQYF	TRBV7-9	TRBJ2-5	few	TRBD2
TGTGCCAGCAGCTTAGCTGGGGGTAGCAATCAGCCCCAGCATTTT	CASSLAGGSNQPQHF	TRBV7-2	TRBJ1-5	many	NA
TGCAGTGCTACAAATCCAGGGTTAGAGACCCAGTACTTC	CSATNPGLETQYF	TRBV20-1	TRBJ2-5	many	NA
TGTGCCTCAGGGAGGGACACCTACGAGCAGTACTTC	CASGRDTYEQYF	TRBV2	TRBJ2-7	many	NA
TGTGCCAGCAGTGCCGGGGGGAAGCAGTTCTTC	CASSAGGKQFF	TRBV2	TRBJ2-1	many	TRBD2